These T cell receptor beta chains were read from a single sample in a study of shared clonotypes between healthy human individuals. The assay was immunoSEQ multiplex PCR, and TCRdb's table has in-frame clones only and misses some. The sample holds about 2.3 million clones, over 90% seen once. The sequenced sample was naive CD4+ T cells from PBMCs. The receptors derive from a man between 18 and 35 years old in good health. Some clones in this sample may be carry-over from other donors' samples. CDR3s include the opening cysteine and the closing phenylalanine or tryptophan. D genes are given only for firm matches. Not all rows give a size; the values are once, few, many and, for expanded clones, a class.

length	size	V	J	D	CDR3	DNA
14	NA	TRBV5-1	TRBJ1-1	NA	CASSLAPGGPEAFF	TGCGCCAGCAGCTTAGCACCCGGGGGCCCTGAAGCTTTCTTT
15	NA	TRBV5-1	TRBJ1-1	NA	CASSTLAGAGTEAFF	TGCGCCAGCAGCACCTTGGCCGGGGCCGGGACTGAAGCTTTCTTT
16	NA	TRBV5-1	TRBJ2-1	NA	CASSFAQGSSYNEQFF	TGCGCCAGCAGCTTTGCGCAGGGCAGCTCCTACAATGAGCAGTTCTTC
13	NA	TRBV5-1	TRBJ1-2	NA	CASSLVPTAGYTF	TGCGCCAGCAGCTTGGTTCCTACCGCGGGCTACACCTTC
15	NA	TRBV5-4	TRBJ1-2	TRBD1	CASRPRTGDLYGYTF	TGTGCCAGCAGACCTAGGACAGGAGACCTCTATGGCTACACCTTC
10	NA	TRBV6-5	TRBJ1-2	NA	CASRGDGYTF	TGTGCCAGCCGGGGGGATGGCTACACCTTC
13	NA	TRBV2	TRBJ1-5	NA	CASSETGNQPQHF	TGTGCCAGCAGTGAGACAGGCAATCAGCCCCAGCATTTT
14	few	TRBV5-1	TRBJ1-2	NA	CASSLEALNYGYTF	TGCGCCAGCAGCTTGGAGGCGTTAAACTATGGCTACACCTTC
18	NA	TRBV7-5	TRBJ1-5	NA	CVRSLSAGTAYSNQPQHF	TGTGTCAGAAGCTTATCGGCCGGGACAGCGTATAGCAATCAGCCCCAGCATTTT
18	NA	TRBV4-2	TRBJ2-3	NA	CASSQDLPPSRETDTQYF	TGTGCCAGCAGCCAAGATCTTCCGCCTAGCAGAGAGACAGATACGCAGTATTTT
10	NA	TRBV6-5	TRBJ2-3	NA	CASGTDTQYF	TGTGCCAGCGGGACAGATACGCAGTATTTT
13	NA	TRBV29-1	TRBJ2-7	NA	CSGKLTGAYEQYF	TGCAGCGGGAAATTAACAGGCGCCTACGAGCAGTACTTC
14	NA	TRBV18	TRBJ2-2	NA	CASSPGHLSGELFF	TGTGCCAGCTCACCCGGACACCTCTCCGGGGAGCTGTTTTTT
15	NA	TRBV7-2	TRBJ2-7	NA	CASSSAGWGAYEQYF	TGTGCCAGCAGCTCAGCGGGCTGGGGGGCGTACGAGCAGTACTTC
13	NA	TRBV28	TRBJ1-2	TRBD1	CAIEGTDRSGYTF	TGTGCCATCGAAGGGACAGATCGTAGTGGCTACACCTTC
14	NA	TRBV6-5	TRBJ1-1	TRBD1	CASSYNRGATEAFF	TGTGCCAGCAGTTACAACAGGGGGGCCACTGAAGCTTTCTTT
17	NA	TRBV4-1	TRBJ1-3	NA	CASSQDNRGALGNTIYF	TGCGCCAGCAGCCAAGATAATAGGGGGGCGCTTGGAAACACCATATATTTT
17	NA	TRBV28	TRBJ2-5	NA	CASSLWGDTVWEETQYF	TGTGCCAGCAGTTTATGGGGGGACACCGTTTGGGAAGAGACCCAGTACTTC
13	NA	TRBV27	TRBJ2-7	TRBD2	CASSSGGSSGQYF	TGTGCCAGCAGTTCCGGCGGGAGTTCGGGGCAGTACTTC
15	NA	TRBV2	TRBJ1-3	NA	CASSTDTTSGNTIYF	TGTGCCAGCAGTACCGACACGACCTCTGGAAACACCATATATTTT
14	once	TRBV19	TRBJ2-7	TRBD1	CASTTTGKTYEQYF	TGTGCCAGCACTACGACAGGGAAGACCTACGAGCAGTACTTC
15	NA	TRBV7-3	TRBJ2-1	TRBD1	CASSFRQGSYNEQFF	TGTGCCAGCAGCTTTAGACAGGGGTCCTACAATGAGCAGTTCTTC
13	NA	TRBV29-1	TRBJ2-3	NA	CSVEAGPRDTQYF	TGCAGCGTTGAAGCGGGGCCACGGGATACGCAGTATTTT
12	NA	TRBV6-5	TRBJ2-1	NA	CASSYSTLEQFF	TGTGCCAGCAGTTACTCGACACTTGAGCAGTTCTTC
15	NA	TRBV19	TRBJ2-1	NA	CASSIARTPRNEQFF	TGTGCCAGTAGTATAGCCCGGACCCCTCGGAATGAGCAGTTCTTC
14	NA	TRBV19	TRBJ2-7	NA	CASSEGRGASEQYF	TGTGCCAGTAGTGAGGGCAGGGGAGCATCCGAGCAGTACTTC
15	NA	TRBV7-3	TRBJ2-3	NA	CASSPDGAYTDTQYF	TGTGCCAGCAGCCCCGACGGTGCCTACACAGATACGCAGTATTTT
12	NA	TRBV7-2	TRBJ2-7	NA	CASSPSFYEQYF	TGTGCCAGCAGCCCATCATTCTACGAGCAGTACTTC
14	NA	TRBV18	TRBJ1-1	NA	CASSPLGPGTEAFF	TGTGCCAGCTCACCTTTGGGCCCGGGGACTGAAGCTTTCTTT
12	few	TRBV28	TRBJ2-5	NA	CASRGDQETQYF	TGTGCCAGCAGGGGGGACCAAGAGACCCAGTACTTC
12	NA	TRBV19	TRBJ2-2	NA	CASSAYTGELFF	TGTGCCAGTAGTGCGTACACCGGGGAGCTGTTTTTT
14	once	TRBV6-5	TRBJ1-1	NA	CASSYSRPDTEAFF	TGTGCCAGCAGTTACTCGAGGCCCGACACTGAAGCTTTCTTT
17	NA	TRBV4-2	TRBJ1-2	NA	CASSQETLRGPNYGYTF	TGTGCCAGCAGCCAAGAAACCCTCCGGGGCCCCAACTATGGCTACACCTTC
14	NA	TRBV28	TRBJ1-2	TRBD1	CASSLRGQGRGYTF	TGTGCCAGCAGTTTAAGGGGACAGGGTCGTGGCTACACCTTC
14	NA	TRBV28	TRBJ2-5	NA	CASSFPLDVETQYF	TGTGCCAGCAGTTTCCCCCTAGATGTAGAGACCCAGTACTTC
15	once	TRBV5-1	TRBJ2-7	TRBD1	CASSLSGTGLGEQYF	TGCGCCAGCAGCTTATCCGGGACAGGGCTCGGAGAGCAGTACTTC
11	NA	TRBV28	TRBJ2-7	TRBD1	CASTYRGEQYF	TGTGCCAGCACCTACAGGGGCGAGCAGTACTTC
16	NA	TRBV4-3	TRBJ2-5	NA	CASSQATGPYQETQYF	TGCGCCAGCAGCCAAGCCACAGGCCCTTACCAAGAGACCCAGTACTTC
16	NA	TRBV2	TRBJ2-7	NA	CASSEEGAGARYEQYF	TGTGCCAGCAGTGAAGAGGGAGCAGGGGCAAGGTACGAGCAGTACTTC
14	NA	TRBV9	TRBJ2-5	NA	CASAKAPYQETQYF	TGTGCCAGCGCCAAAGCCCCTTACCAAGAGACCCAGTACTTC
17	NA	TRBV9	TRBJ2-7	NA	CASSVEKREAGSYEQYF	TGTGCCAGCAGCGTAGAAAAAAGGGAGGCCGGCTCCTACGAGCAGTACTTC
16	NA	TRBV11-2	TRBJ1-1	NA	CASSLAPLWAREVAFF	TGTGCCAGCAGCTTAGCCCCCCTTTGGGCCAGGGAGGTTGCTTTCTTT
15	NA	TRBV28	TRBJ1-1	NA	CASSLWGNMNTEAFF	TGTGCCAGCAGTCTGTGGGGAAATATGAACACTGAAGCTTTCTTT
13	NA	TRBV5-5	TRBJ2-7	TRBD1	CASSSGQGYEQYF	TGTGCCAGCAGCTCGGGACAGGGCTACGAGCAGTACTTC
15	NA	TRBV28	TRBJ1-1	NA	CASSPGARGNTEAFF	TGTGCCAGCTCCCCCGGGGCAAGAGGGAACACTGAAGCTTTCTTT
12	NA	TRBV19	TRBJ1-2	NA	CASSNGNYGYTF	TGTGCCAGTAGTAACGGGAACTATGGCTACACCTTC
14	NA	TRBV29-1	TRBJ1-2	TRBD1	CSVEDRQGNYGYTF	TGCAGCGTCGAAGACCGACAGGGGAACTATGGCTACACCTTC
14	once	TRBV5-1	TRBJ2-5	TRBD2	CASSSVAGQETQYF	TGCGCCAGCAGCTCCGTAGCGGGGCAAGAGACCCAGTACTTC